The rows below give T cell receptor beta chains drawn from one sample of a study of blood T cell repertoires in COVID-19. Sequenced by immunoSEQ multiplex PCR; TCRdb stores in-frame clones only, minus some. The sample holds about 530,000 clones, 85% to 90% seen once. Sequenced input: peripheral blood. These receptors originate from a woman aged 50 to 60 with COVID-19, enrolled during active disease. Each CDR3 is given with its conserved first and last residue. The D gene is left open where the match is weak. Clone size is shown for a subset of rows, as once, few, many or a class of expanded clone.

V gene: TRBV6-5; clone size: -; J gene: TRBJ1-2; D gene: -; CDR3 DNA: TGTGCCAGCAGTTATGCACCTTGGCAGACTAACTATGGCTACACCTTC; CDR3 protein: CASSYAPWQTNYGYTF
V gene: TRBV27; clone size: -; J gene: TRBJ2-1; D gene: TRBD1; CDR3 DNA: TGTGCCAGCAGCCCTAGGCCCCGGACAGGGTCTAATGAGCAGTTCTTC; CDR3 protein: CASSPRPRTGSNEQFF
V gene: TRBV6-1; clone size: -; J gene: TRBJ1-2; D gene: -; CDR3 DNA: TGTGCCAGCCGTGATAGGGGAGGGGTCCGGGGCGGCTACACCTTC; CDR3 protein: CASRDRGGVRGGYTF
V gene: TRBV27; clone size: -; J gene: TRBJ1-4; D gene: -; CDR3 DNA: TGTGCCAGCAGTCCCAGGTGGGAGTCTAATGAAAAACTGTTTTTT; CDR3 protein: CASSPRWESNEKLFF
V gene: TRBV15; clone size: -; J gene: TRBJ1-2; D gene: TRBD1; CDR3 DNA: TGTGCCACCAGCAGAGATGGAGACAGGGAGGCCTTC; CDR3 protein: CATSRDGDREAF
V gene: TRBV19; clone size: -; J gene: TRBJ2-1; D gene: -; CDR3 DNA: TGTGCCAGTAGTAGCGCAAGCTCCTACAATGAGCAGTTCTTC; CDR3 protein: CASSSASSYNEQFF
V gene: TRBV5-6; clone size: -; J gene: TRBJ2-6; D gene: -; CDR3 DNA: TGTGCCAGCACCAGTGCTGGGGCCAACGTCCTGACTTTC; CDR3 protein: CASTSAGANVLTF
V gene: TRBV7-9; clone size: -; J gene: TRBJ1-1; D gene: -; CDR3 DNA: TGTGCCAGCAGCTACAACAGGGATTTCAACACTGAAGCTTTCTTT; CDR3 protein: CASSYNRDFNTEAFF
V gene: TRBV5-1; clone size: -; J gene: TRBJ2-6; D gene: -; CDR3 DNA: TGCGCCAGCAGCCCAGGCGGGACAGCAATATCGGCCAACGTCCTGACTTTC; CDR3 protein: CASSPGGTAISANVLTF
V gene: TRBV19; clone size: -; J gene: TRBJ2-1; D gene: TRBD1; CDR3 DNA: TGTGCCAGTAGTATATCATGGACAGGGGGGACTGAGCAGTTCTTC; CDR3 protein: CASSISWTGGTEQFF
V gene: TRBV5-1; clone size: -; J gene: TRBJ1-1; D gene: -; CDR3 DNA: TGCGCCAGCAGCGCTGCACAGGCTTCGAACACTGAAGCTTTCTTT; CDR3 protein: CASSAAQASNTEAFF
V gene: TRBV24-1; clone size: -; J gene: TRBJ2-2; D gene: -; CDR3 DNA: TGTGCCACCAGTGATTCGTGGGGCAGCACCGGGGAGCTGTTTTTT; CDR3 protein: CATSDSWGSTGELFF
V gene: TRBV6-1; clone size: -; J gene: TRBJ1-1; D gene: -; CDR3 DNA: TGTGCCAGCATGGGAGACCCGAGGGCTTTCTTT; CDR3 protein: CASMGDPRAFF
V gene: TRBV5-4; clone size: -; J gene: TRBJ1-2; D gene: -; CDR3 DNA: TGTGCCAGCAGCGTCGGTGTAGGGGATGGCTACACCTTC; CDR3 protein: CASSVGVGDGYTF
V gene: TRBV4-1; clone size: -; J gene: TRBJ2-1; D gene: TRBD2; CDR3 DNA: TGCGCCAGCAGCCAAACGGGACTAGCGGCTTACAATGAGCAGTTCTTC; CDR3 protein: CASSQTGLAAYNEQFF
V gene: TRBV3-1/TRBV3-2; clone size: -; J gene: TRBJ2-2; D gene: TRBD1; CDR3 DNA: TGTGCCAGCAGCCAATTCAGGGGGCAAGGGGAGCTGTTTTTT; CDR3 protein: CASSQFRGQGELFF
V gene: TRBV2; clone size: -; J gene: TRBJ1-1; D gene: TRBD1; CDR3 DNA: TGTGCCAGCAGATCCTCGGGACAGACGTCCATGAACACTGAAGCTTTCTTT; CDR3 protein: CASRSSGQTSMNTEAFF
V gene: TRBV7-9; clone size: few; J gene: TRBJ1-1; D gene: -; CDR3 DNA: TGTGCCAGCAGTACGACAGAGAACACTGAAGCTTTCTTT; CDR3 protein: CASSTTENTEAFF
V gene: TRBV3-1/TRBV3-2; clone size: -; J gene: TRBJ1-6; D gene: -; CDR3 DNA: TGTGCCAGCAGCCCTACAGGGACCTATAATTCACCCCTCCACTTT; CDR3 protein: CASSPTGTYNSPLHF
V gene: TRBV13; clone size: once; J gene: TRBJ2-7; D gene: TRBD1; CDR3 DNA: TGTGCCAGCAGCCCTCGGGACAGCTCCTACGAGCAGTACTTC; CDR3 protein: CASSPRDSSYEQYF
V gene: TRBV13; clone size: -; J gene: TRBJ2-2; D gene: TRBD1; CDR3 DNA: TGTGCCAGCAGCTTACGGACAGGGAAGAACACCGGGGAGCTGTTTTTT; CDR3 protein: CASSLRTGKNTGELFF
V gene: TRBV4-1; clone size: -; J gene: TRBJ1-1; D gene: -; CDR3 DNA: TGCGCCAGCAGCCCAGGGAGGGGGATTAGGGACACTGAAGCTTTCTTT; CDR3 protein: CASSPGRGIRDTEAFF
V gene: TRBV19; clone size: -; J gene: TRBJ2-5; D gene: -; CDR3 DNA: TGTGCCAGTAGTACGGAGACAGAGACCCAGTACTTC; CDR3 protein: CASSTETETQYF
V gene: TRBV11-2; clone size: -; J gene: TRBJ1-2; D gene: -; CDR3 DNA: TGTGCCAGCAGCCTAGAGCGCTATGGCTACACCTTC; CDR3 protein: CASSLERYGYTF
V gene: TRBV2; clone size: -; J gene: TRBJ1-5; D gene: -; CDR3 DNA: TGTGCCTCGACGGTTAACAGGGATCAGCCCCAGCATTTT; CDR3 protein: CASTVNRDQPQHF
V gene: TRBV29-1; clone size: -; J gene: TRBJ2-2; D gene: -; CDR3 DNA: TGCAGCGGCCGATCGGACGGGGCCGGGGAGCTGTTTTTT; CDR3 protein: CSGRSDGAGELFF
V gene: TRBV19; clone size: -; J gene: TRBJ1-2; D gene: TRBD1; CDR3 DNA: TGTGCCAGTAGCATTTACAGGGGGAGTGGCTACACCTTC; CDR3 protein: CASSIYRGSGYTF
V gene: TRBV5-1; clone size: few; J gene: TRBJ2-5; D gene: -; CDR3 DNA: TGCGCCAGCAGCCCAGCCAGGGTCCAAGAGACCCAGTACTTC; CDR3 protein: CASSPARVQETQYF
V gene: TRBV30; clone size: -; J gene: TRBJ2-2; D gene: TRBD1; CDR3 DNA: TGTGCCTGGAGTCGCGGACAGGGGAAGACGGCCGGGGAGCTGTTTTTT; CDR3 protein: CAWSRGQGKTAGELFF
V gene: TRBV28; clone size: -; J gene: TRBJ2-3; D gene: -; CDR3 DNA: TGTGCCAGTAGGGGGGGGCTAGGTACGCAGTATTTT; CDR3 protein: CASRGGLGTQYF
V gene: TRBV19; clone size: -; J gene: TRBJ2-3; D gene: TRBD2; CDR3 DNA: TGTGCCAGTAGTCCGGGGGGGGAAGATACGCAGTATTTT; CDR3 protein: CASSPGGEDTQYF
V gene: TRBV5-8; clone size: -; J gene: TRBJ1-1; D gene: -; CDR3 DNA: TGTGCCAGCAGCTTCGGTCACACTGAAGCTTTCTTT; CDR3 protein: CASSFGHTEAFF
V gene: TRBV7-9; clone size: few; J gene: TRBJ2-7; D gene: TRBD2; CDR3 DNA: TGTGCCAGCCCGCGCCGGGCGGGGGGCTACGAGCAGTACTTC; CDR3 protein: CASPRRAGGYEQYF
V gene: TRBV9; clone size: -; J gene: TRBJ2-2; D gene: -; CDR3 DNA: TGTGCCAGCAGCGTAGATGGGGGCGCGAACACCGGGGAGCTGTTTTTT; CDR3 protein: CASSVDGGANTGELFF
V gene: TRBV6-1; clone size: -; J gene: TRBJ2-3; D gene: -; CDR3 DNA: TGTGCCAGCAGTGATTCGGGAGAGGATACGCAGTATTTT; CDR3 protein: CASSDSGEDTQYF
V gene: TRBV3-1/TRBV3-2; clone size: -; J gene: TRBJ2-5; D gene: TRBD2; CDR3 DNA: TGTGCCAGCATAGCCGGGGGGGGCCGAGAGACCCAGTACTTC; CDR3 protein: CASIAGGGRETQYF
V gene: TRBV5-1; clone size: -; J gene: TRBJ1-1; D gene: -; CDR3 DNA: TGCGCCAGCAGCGGAGGGGTTGGCACTGAAGCTTTCTTT; CDR3 protein: CASSGGVGTEAFF
V gene: TRBV5-1; clone size: -; J gene: TRBJ1-1; D gene: -; CDR3 DNA: TGCGCCAGCAGCTTGGCCTACAGAATGAACACTGAAGCTTTCTTT; CDR3 protein: CASSLAYRMNTEAFF
V gene: TRBV7-2; clone size: -; J gene: TRBJ1-2; D gene: TRBD1; CDR3 DNA: TGTGCCAGCAGCTTAGTGGGACAGGGAAATTATGGCTACACCTTC; CDR3 protein: CASSLVGQGNYGYTF
V gene: TRBV11-2; clone size: once; J gene: TRBJ2-7; D gene: -; CDR3 DNA: TGTGCCAGCAGCCCCGGGAATTGGGGTGAGCAGTACTTC; CDR3 protein: CASSPGNWGEQYF
V gene: TRBV10-1; clone size: once; J gene: TRBJ1-1; D gene: TRBD1; CDR3 DNA: TGCGCCAGCGGGACAGGGGGCACTGAAGCTTTCTTT; CDR3 protein: CASGTGGTEAFF
V gene: TRBV2; clone size: -; J gene: TRBJ2-5; D gene: -; CDR3 DNA: TGTGCGACAGCTTCGGCGGCGGAGACCCAGTACTTC; CDR3 protein: CATASAAETQYF
V gene: TRBV11-3; clone size: -; J gene: TRBJ2-6; D gene: -; CDR3 DNA: TGTGCCAGCAGCTTCGGGGGTACGGGGGCCAACGTCCTGACTTTC; CDR3 protein: CASSFGGTGANVLTF
V gene: TRBV7-9; clone size: -; J gene: TRBJ1-2; D gene: -; CDR3 DNA: TGTGCCAGCAGCATCTCTGACCCCTCGAGGAACGGCTACACCTTC; CDR3 protein: CASSISDPSRNGYTF
V gene: TRBV25-1; clone size: -; J gene: TRBJ2-7; D gene: -; CDR3 DNA: TGTGCCAGCAGTCTAACCCAGGGAGGTTCGGACGAGCAGTACTTC; CDR3 protein: CASSLTQGGSDEQYF
V gene: TRBV5-5; clone size: -; J gene: TRBJ2-3; D gene: TRBD2; CDR3 DNA: TGTGCCAGCACCCCACCAGCGGGGACCACAGATACGCAGTATTTT; CDR3 protein: CASTPPAGTTDTQYF
V gene: TRBV20-1; clone size: -; J gene: TRBJ1-5; D gene: TRBD1; CDR3 DNA: TGCAGTGCTAGTCAAGGGACAGAACAGCCCCAGCATTTT; CDR3 protein: CSASQGTEQPQHF
V gene: TRBV5-1; clone size: -; J gene: TRBJ1-2; D gene: -; CDR3 DNA: TGCGCCAGCTCCCCCCTAGAACCTCGCTATGGCTACACCTTC; CDR3 protein: CASSPLEPRYGYTF
V gene: TRBV7-3; clone size: -; J gene: TRBJ2-1; D gene: -; CDR3 DNA: TGTGCCAGTGAGGGTCACAATGAGCAGTTCTTC; CDR3 protein: CASEGHNEQFF
V gene: TRBV2; clone size: -; J gene: TRBJ2-2; D gene: TRBD2; CDR3 DNA: TGTGCCAGCAGCCCTCGACTAGCGGGGCTGACCGGGGAGCTGTTTTTT; CDR3 protein: CASSPRLAGLTGELFF
V gene: TRBV9; clone size: -; J gene: TRBJ1-4; D gene: -; CDR3 DNA: TGTGCCAGCAGCGTAGGTTCGGGTGAAAAACTGTTTTTT; CDR3 protein: CASSVGSGEKLFF